A single sample gave rise to the 29 T cell receptor beta chains below, sequenced in a study of T cell changes during pregnancy in multiple sclerosis. Generated by immunoSEQ multiplex PCR, the TCRdb table keeps only in-frame clones and is missing some. The sample includes tens of thousands of clones, roughly 90% of them seen just once. The material was peripheral blood, obtained in the second trimester of pregnancy. The receptors stem from a female donor with multiple sclerosis, enrolled in a pregnancy study.

The V call is TRBV27, the J call TRBJ2-2; possibly TRBD2 for D (5 bases). CDR3 length equals 14 residues. Trimming cost V 5 bases and J 0 bases, with 7 bases left between them. Per the germline V gene, CDR1 is MNHEY and CDR2 is SMNVEV (reference sequence). The CDR3 loop reads CASSGLANTGELFF. As DNA, the CDR3 is TGTGCCAGCAGTGGACTTGCGAACACCGGGGAGCTGTTTTTT.

J is TRBJ1-1 and V is TRBV9, with 9 bases that match TRBD1. J lost 0 bases, V lost 0 bases, and 3 bases had no gene match. The CDR3 totals 16 residues. The germline V gene has CDR1 SGDLS and CDR2 YYNGEE. In DNA, the CDR3 is TGTGCCAGCAGCGTAGGACAGGGGGTACTGAACACTGAAGCTTTCTTT. It yields the protein CASSVGQGVLNTEAFF.

This chain connects TRBV11-2 to TRBJ1-5, with a possible D match to TRBD1 (5 bases). CDR3 length: 15 residues. Trimming took 2 bases from V and 1 from J, leaving 9 bases between them. CDR1 and CDR2 from the germline V gene are SGHAT and FQNNGV. The chain's CDR3 is CASSLFPGSNQPQHF. CDR3 coding DNA: TGTGCCAGCAGCTTATTTCCAGGGAGCAATCAGCCCCAGCATTTT.

V and J are TRBV28 and TRBJ1-2; D possibly corresponds to TRBD1 (5 bases). The ends were cut back, 4 bases at V and 8 bases at J, with 14 bases in the middle. This CDR3 contains 13 residues. Germline V lookup: CDR1 MDHEN, CDR2 SYDVKM. CDR3 amino acids: CASSSTAGPGYTF. The CDR3 bases are TGTGCCAGCAGTTCAACGGCGGGGCCGGGCTACACCTTC.

The chain links TRBV18 to TRBJ1-1, with D perhaps matching TRBD1 (5 bases). CDR3 length: 14 residues. In germline, CDR1 is KGHSH, CDR2 LQKENI. Trimming removed 1 base from V and 8 bases from J, with 14 bases in between. CDR3 nucleotide sequence: TGTGCCAGCTCACCACGACGGGGGGGGTCCGAAGCTTTCTTT. This sequence encodes CASSPRRGGSEAFF.

This chain links TRBV5-5 with TRBJ2-5, with 8 bases lining up with TRBD2. J was trimmed by 4 bases and V by 3 bases; bases with no gene match: 14. Germline-derived CDR1 and CDR2 are SGHKS and YYEKEE (reference sequence). There are 17 residues in the CDR3. The CDR3 region has the DNA TGTGCCAGCAGCTCGATTAAATTACGGGGGGGCGGAGAGACCCAGTACTTC. It specifies CASSSIKLRGGGETQYF.

This chain joins TRBV2 and TRBJ1-1; unclear D gene. Germline CDR1 reads SNHLY; CDR2 reads FYNNEI. With 3 bases removed from V and 0 bases from J, the gap between germline ends came to 5 bases. The CDR3 is 13 residues long. DNA for the CDR3: TGTGCCAGCAGTGACGGGGTGAACACTGAAGCTTTCTTT. Residues: CASSDGVNTEAFF.

The chain couples TRBV5-6 to TRBJ1-2, with 7 bases fitting TRBD1. V lost 4 bases and J lost 2; bases outside the gene matches: 8. The germline V gene has CDR1 SGHDT and CDR2 YYEEEE. This CDR3 region has 15 residues. CDR3 nucleotides: TGTGCCAGCAGCATGCAGGGCAGGGGGAACTATGGCTACACCTTC. Encoded protein: CASSMQGRGNYGYTF.

The chain has TRBV5-4 and TRBJ1-1; 8 bases agree with TRBD1. The germline CDR1 and CDR2 sequences are SGHNT and YYREEE (reference sequence). Germline trimming cut 4 bases from V and 4 bases from J; bases unmatched to any gene: 12. This CDR3 region has 16 residues. Written as DNA, the CDR3 is TGTGCCAGCAGCCCGCTGGGGCAGGGGGCTATCACTGAAGCTTTCTTT. Translated, it gives CASSPLGQGAITEAFF.

The chain is built from TRBV4-1 and TRBJ1-2; the D is unclear. The CDR3 is 13 amino acids. Germline CDR1 MGHRA, CDR2 YSYEKL. Between the trimmed V and J ends, which lost 1 base and 1 base, there was a span of 4 bases. The CDR3 DNA follows: TGCGCCAGCAGCCAAGCCAGTAACTATGGCTACACCTTC. Translation gives CASSQASNYGYTF.

The chain combines TRBV4-2 with TRBJ2-7; possibly TRBD1 for D (7 bases). Trimming stripped 8 bases from V and 4 bases from J, with 24 bases between. Germline V gives CDR1 LGHNA, CDR2 YNFKEQ. CDR3 length: 16 amino acids. The CDR3 region has the DNA TGTGCCAGCCAGGGGAATCAGGGGGGTGGAAGGTACGAGCAGTACTTC. Protein: CASQGNQGGGRYEQYF.

The chain couples TRBV11-2 to TRBJ2-7; maybe TRBD2 (7 bases). The CDR3 has 18 residues. Trimming left V 5 bases short and J 2 bases short, with 25 bases between. The germline V gene encodes CDR1 SGHAT and CDR2 FQNNGV. CDR3 coding DNA: TGTGCCAGCAGCCGCGAGGGGGGTTCTTCCGGGGGGCCCTACGAGCAGTACTTC. This translates into CASSREGGSSGGPYEQYF.

The chain links TRBV2 to TRBJ1-1; 7 bases agree with TRBD1. The CDR3 runs to 13 residues. With V trimmed by 6 bases and J by 7 bases, 8 bases remained unmatched. The germline V gene has CDR1 SNHLY and CDR2 FYNNEI. CDR3 bases: TGTGCCAGCAGGGAGGACAGGAGGGTTGAAGCTTTCTTT. Residues: CASREDRRVEAFF.

This chain connects TRBV27 to TRBJ2-1, with 11 positions matching TRBD2. Per the germline V gene, CDR1 is MNHEY and CDR2 is SMNVEV (reference sequence). After removal of 3 bases from V and 4 bases from J, the junction contained 5 bases not matched to a gene. CDR3 length equals 16 residues. CDR3 sequence reads: CASSFRLAGRYNEQFF. In nucleotides, the CDR3 is TGTGCCAGCAGTTTTCGACTAGCGGGGCGTTACAATGAGCAGTTCTTC.

CDR3 sequence reads: CSVGTGVQETQYF. CDR3 nucleotide sequence: TGCAGCGTTGGGACAGGGGTACAAGAGACCCAGTACTTC. The rearrangement joins TRBV29-1 to TRBJ2-5; 9 positions agree with TRBD1. The V and J ends lost 4 bases and 2 bases, in that order; junction bases with no gene match: 2. CDR1 and CDR2 (germline): SQVTM, ANQGSEA. This CDR3 is 13 amino acids long.

The chain links TRBV5-4 to TRBJ2-1; 8 nucleotides agree with TRBD1. Per germline, CDR1 SGHNT and CDR2 YYREEE (reference sequence). Losses at the gene ends were 4 bases for V and 7 bases for J; bases not matched to a gene: 13. This CDR3 is 16 amino acids long. This CDR3 reads CASSQRQGRKWNEQFF. CDR3 coding DNA: TGTGCCAGCAGCCAACGACAGGGGAGAAAATGGAATGAGCAGTTCTTC.

This clone was counted a single time. The chain carries TRBV27 and TRBJ1-6; TRBD1 might be the D (5 bases). CDR3 length: 17 amino acids. V lost 6 bases and J lost 0, with 15 bases in between. Germline values: CDR1 MNHEY, CDR2 SMNVEV (reference sequence). CDR3: CASSPRGDSSYNSPLHF. The DNA for the CDR3 is TGTGCCAGCAGCCCGCGGGGCGACAGCTCCTATAATTCACCCCTCCACTTT.

This rearrangement joins TRBV9 to TRBJ2-6, with TRBD1 matching over 7 bases. From germline, CDR1 is SGDLS and CDR2 YYNGEE. The V segment lost 4 bases and the J segment 8 bases; nucleotides outside the gene matches: 9. This CDR3 spans 15 amino acids. The CDR3 spells CASSPRLTGSNVLTF. The CDR3 DNA is TGTGCCAGCAGCCCCCGGCTGACAGGGTCCAACGTCCTGACTTTC.

This rearrangement joins TRBV9 to TRBJ1-2, with D maybe TRBD1 (5 bases). V lost 2 bases, J lost 8 bases, and 13 bases lay in between. Per germline, CDR1 SGDLS and CDR2 YYNGEE. This CDR3 comprises 13 residues. This CDR3 reads CASSVAGLSGYTF. The DNA for the CDR3 is TGTGCCAGCAGCGTGGCGGGGCTTAGCGGCTACACCTTC.

V gene TRBV29-1 combines with J gene TRBJ1-2; D remains unclear. Deletions cut 4 bases from V and 6 bases from J, with 15 bases between. The CDR3 is 13 amino acids. CDR1 SQVTM and CDR2 ANQGSEA come from the germline V gene. In nucleotides, the CDR3 is TGCAGCGTTGTTGGAGGGAGCGAGGATGGCTACACCTTC. Its protein product is CSVVGGSEDGYTF.

This clone was recorded once. This sequence joins TRBV6-6 and TRBJ1-1, with 9 bases fitting TRBD1. Per the germline V gene, CDR1 is MNHNY and CDR2 is SVGAGI (reference sequence). V was pared by 6 bases and J by 8 bases, with 4 bases of the junction left unmatched. The CDR3 extends over 12 amino acids. CDR3 region: CASSPGQGEAFF. The CDR3 bases are TGTGCCAGCAGCCCCGGACAGGGGGAAGCTTTCTTT.

A note on this clone: It is likely a read error, because the conserved phenylalanine at the end of the CDR3 is missing. Because the CDR3's place on the DNA is in doubt, the DNA is left out and the CDR3 is given as listed by TCRdb. The CDR3 sequence is CASSFPSGVYEQYLS. V and J are TRBV7-2 and TRBJ2-7; the table's TRBD2 call for D was not verified on the DNA. Germline CDR1 reads SGHTA; CDR2 reads FQGNSA. The CDR3 is made up of 15 amino acids, end residues included.

The chain has TRBV27 and TRBJ2-4, with 9 bases lining up with TRBD1. The germline V gene encodes CDR1 MNHEY and CDR2 SMNVEV (reference sequence). V trimming: 8 bases; J trimming: 7 bases; junction bases outside the gene matches: 6. The CDR3 covers 13 residues. As DNA, the CDR3 is TGTGCCAGCGCGGGACAGGGATGGAACATTCAGTACTTC. This encodes CASAGQGWNIQYF.

The chain has TRBV5-1 and TRBJ2-2; D might be TRBD1 (6 bases). The CDR3 spans 14 residues. V dropped 4 bases and J dropped 4 bases, with 11 bases sitting between them. Germline assignment: CDR1 SGHRS and CDR2 YFSETQ. The CDR3 loop reads CASSTQTGTGELFF. The CDR3 nucleotides are TGCGCCAGCAGCACTCAGACAGGCACCGGGGAGCTGTTTTTT.

This chain uses TRBV30 with TRBJ1-1; D possibly corresponds to TRBD1 (5 bases). Trimming removed 0 bases from V and 8 bases from J, with 10 bases in between. This CDR3 spans 12 amino acids. CDR1 and CDR2 (germline): GTSNPN, SVGIG (reference sequence). The CDR3 DNA reads as TGTGCCTGGAGTGTACCGTACAGGGAAGCTTTCTTT. Residues: CAWSVPYREAFF.

V and J are TRBV11-2 and TRBJ1-2, with D perhaps matching TRBD1 (5 bases). V was pared by 4 bases and J by 4 bases, with 10 bases between. The CDR3 covers 13 residues. Germline lookup yields CDR1 SGHAT and CDR2 FQNNGV. CDR3 sequence (DNA): TGTGCCAGCAGCTCCTCAGGGCCCTATGGCTACACCTTC. This gives the protein CASSSSGPYGYTF.

The V and J genes are TRBV2 and TRBJ2-7; possibly TRBD2 for D (5 bases). Trimming shortened V by 2 bases and J by 2 bases, and 19 bases separated the two germline ends. The CDR3 consists of 17 residues. Germline lookup yields CDR1 SNHLY and CDR2 FYNNEI. The CDR3 is CASSELSPSDYTYEQYF. Here the CDR3 DNA reads TGTGCCAGCAGTGAACTTTCCCCCAGCGACTACACCTACGAGCAGTACTTC.

CDR3 residues: CASSEELAGGGNEQFF. The CDR3 coding sequence is TGTGCCAGCAGTGAAGAACTAGCGGGGGGGGGTAATGAGCAGTTCTTC. V usage is TRBV6-1 and J usage is TRBJ2-1; 13 bases are a match to TRBD2. Germline CDR1 is MNHNS and CDR2 is SASEGT. This CDR3 spans 16 amino acids. Trimming removed 1 base from V and 7 bases from J; junction bases left unmatched: 4.

This clone was seen more than once but under ten times. The chain has TRBV27 and TRBJ2-7; D remains ambiguous. Germline V lookup: CDR1 MNHEY, CDR2 SMNVEV (reference sequence). V was trimmed by 6 bases and J by 3 bases, leaving 18 bases between them. The length of the CDR3 is 15 residues. The CDR3 loop reads CASRPLSHSYYEQYF. Here the CDR3 DNA reads TGTGCCAGCAGACCACTGTCCCACTCCTACTACGAGCAGTACTTC.